This T cell receptor beta chain derives from a study of monozygotic twins with inflammatory bowel disease. Study-level findings and limits: Relative clonotype sharing with others was diminished in IBD patients versus healthy twins, particularly with disease activity.

Using the 5' RACE reads, TCRdb records one entry per CDR3 protein without DNA. The sample totals more than 110,000 distinct CDR3 sequences. Remarks on this clonotype: The antigen is undetermined.

The germline gives CDR1 MNHNS, CDR2 SASEGT. The CDR3 runs to 17 residues. The J gene is TRBJ1-2, the V gene TRBV6-1; without DNA, the TCRdb call of TRBD1 cannot be checked. Sequenced input: blood. This clonotype was obtained from a human donor with ulcerative colitis or Crohn's disease, or a healthy co-twin of an affected twin (not recorded which). CDR3 protein: CASSEAGTAYPNYGYTF.